Following are 20 T cell receptor beta chains from one sample sequenced in a study of T cell clones after liver transplantation. Repertoires were generated with immunoSEQ multiplex PCR, while TCRdb's copy carries only in-frame clones and drops some. This table has roughly 100,000 clones, about 88% appearing once. The specimen was CD4+ T cells from blood, collected around 49 months after liver transplant. Every receptor here comes from a human patient who received a liver transplant. Certain T cells may be donor cells from the graft.

The V and J genes are TRBV2 and TRBJ2-1, with D possibly TRBD2 on 5 matching bases. V lost 2 bases and J lost 9, with 17 bases in between. The length of the CDR3 is 15 residues. CDR1 is SNHLY and CDR2 is FYNNEI in the germline V gene. The CDR3 protein is CASSEIGSLEGEQFF. The CDR3 DNA reads TGTGCCAGCAGTGAAATTGGATCGCTCGAGGGTGAGCAGTTCTTC.

V gene TRBV7-3 combines with J gene TRBJ2-6; 10 bases align to TRBD2. Germline V gives CDR1 SGHTA, CDR2 FQGTGA. The CDR3 is 18 residues long. The ends lost 5 bases at V and 0 bases at J; junction bases unmatched: 7. CDR3: CASSPGLAAYSGANVLTF. CDR3 in DNA: TGTGCCAGCAGCCCCGGACTAGCGGCATACTCTGGGGCCAACGTCCTGACTTTC.

The genes are TRBV30 and TRBJ2-1; either TRBD1 or TRBD2 may supply D (5 bases each). Trimming stripped 2 bases from V and 14 bases from J, with 16 bases between. The CDR3 consists of 12 residues. Germline loops: CDR1 GTSNPN, CDR2 SVGIG (reference sequence). CDR3 loop: CAWSPGAIGEFF. As DNA, the CDR3 is TGTGCCTGGAGTCCCGGGGCCATCGGGGAGTTCTTC.

The V and J genes are TRBV4-3 and TRBJ2-7; TRBD2 agrees at 8 bases. With 7 bases clipped from V and 2 bases from J, the junction kept 10 bases outside the gene matches. Germline-derived CDR1 and CDR2 are LGHNA and YSLEER. This CDR3 region has 15 residues. Here the CDR3 reads CASTRSSGSTYEQYF. CDR3 DNA: TGCGCCAGCACGCGGTCTAGCGGGTCCACCTACGAGCAGTACTTC.

This clone has only a few counts. V and J are TRBV4-3 and TRBJ2-3, with a possible D match to TRBD2 (7 bases). Trimming cost V 0 bases and J 7 bases, with 17 bases left between them. From germline, CDR1 is LGHNA and CDR2 YSLEER. The CDR3 is 16 residues long. The DNA of the CDR3 is TGCGCCAGCAGCCAAGATCAGCCGGGGGGCGGAAATACGCAGTATTTT. Translating gives CASSQDQPGGGNTQYF.

The rearrangement links TRBV15 to TRBJ1-2, with D perhaps TRBD1 (5 bases). Trimming took off 0 bases at V and 13 bases at J, with 15 bases between the two ends. The CDR3 totals 13 residues. Germline CDR1 and CDR2: LNHNV and YYDKDF (reference sequence). CDR3 in amino acids: CATSREVGWGGTF. For the CDR3, the DNA is TGTGCCACCAGCAGAGAGGTGGGGTGGGGCGGCACCTTC.

The CDR3 here is CASSKNIVGELFF. In DNA form, the CDR3 reads TGTGCCAGCAGCAAGAATATTGTCGGGGAGCTGTTTTTT. The J gene is TRBJ2-2, the V gene TRBV11-2; D gene ambiguous. The V end was cut by 5 bases, the J end by 7 bases, with 11 bases between. Germline V gene sequence: CDR1 SGHAT, CDR2 FQNNGV. The CDR3 has 13 residues.

The genes are TRBV4-1 and TRBJ2-1, with 9 bases identical to TRBD2. Germline V gene sequence: CDR1 MGHRA, CDR2 YSYEKL. Germline trimming cut 3 bases from V and 7 bases from J; bases unmatched to any gene: 7. This CDR3 region has 15 residues. The CDR3 coding sequence is TGCGCCAGCAGCCAGCGGGGGGGCCTGAAGAATGAGCAGTTCTTC. This encodes CASSQRGGLKNEQFF.

This clone showed up just once. V gene TRBV29-1 combines with J gene TRBJ1-3, with D hard to call. This CDR3 spans 11 amino acids. Germline V gives CDR1 SQVTM, CDR2 ANQGSEA. The V end lost 3 bases, the J end lost 7 bases, and 7 bases lay between the germline ends. This CDR3 reads CSVDRWNTIYF. For the CDR3, the DNA is TGCAGCGTTGACCGTTGGAACACCATATATTTT.

V gene TRBV28 combines with J gene TRBJ2-1; TRBD1 matches at 8 bases. Trimming took 3 bases from V and 7 from J; bases not matched to a gene: 5. The germline V gene encodes CDR1 MDHEN and CDR2 SYDVKM. The CDR3 spans 14 residues. The CDR3 DNA sequence: TGTGCCAGCAGTTTCGCAGGGGGCAAAAATGAGCAGTTCTTC. Translation: CASSFAGGKNEQFF.

This chain links TRBV4-1 with TRBJ1-1, with TRBD1 identical over 7 bases. This CDR3 has 15 residues. The V gene end was trimmed by 5 bases and the J gene end by 3 bases; junction bases not matched to a gene: 9. CDR1 and CDR2 (germline): MGHRA, YSYEKL. In DNA, the CDR3 is TGCGCCAGCAGCTCATCAGACAGGGATTACACTGAAGCTTTCTTT. It specifies CASSSSDRDYTEAFF.

Here the CDR3 reads CASSKARESYEQYF. DNA for the CDR3: TGTGCCAGTAGTAAGGCCAGGGAGAGCTACGAGCAGTACTTC. This chain uses TRBV19 with TRBJ2-7, with D tentatively TRBD1 or TRBD2 (5 bases each). There are 14 residues in the CDR3. Germline assignment: CDR1 LNHDA and CDR2 SQIVND (reference sequence). Trimming left V 4 bases short and J 3 bases short, with 13 bases between.

This clone was counted a single time. V and J are TRBV18 and TRBJ2-5, with D perhaps assigned TRBD1 or TRBD2 (5 bases each). Trimming took off 10 bases at V and 3 bases at J, with 15 bases between the two ends. Germline CDR1 reads KGHSH; CDR2 reads LQKENI. The CDR3 runs 13 residues. As DNA, the CDR3 is TGTGCCACCACACGGGGCCCGAAAGAGACCCAGTACTTC. It translates to CATTRGPKETQYF.

The chain recombines TRBV2 with TRBJ2-1, with 10 bases matching TRBD1. The CDR3 runs 15 residues. Germline CDR1 and CDR2: SNHLY and FYNNEI. After removal of 6 bases from V and 5 bases from J, the junction contained 7 bases not matched to a gene. CDR3 DNA sequence: TGTGCCAGCAGCTTAGCCGGGACAGGGGACAATGAGCAGTTCTTC. Translation: CASSLAGTGDNEQFF. Full variable domain (remainder filled in from reference TRBV2 and TRBJ2-1): EPEVTQTPSHQVTQMGQEVILRCVPISNHLYFYWYRQILGQKVEFLVSFYNNEISEKSEIFDDQFSVERPDGSNFTLKIRSTKLEDSAMYFCASSLAGTGDNEQFFGPGTRLTVL.

The chain combines TRBV27 with TRBJ2-4, with a weak D call TRBD1 (8 bases). Trimming cost V 2 bases and J 7 bases, with 15 bases left between them. The CDR3 is 15 residues long. The V gene's germline CDR1 is MNHEY and CDR2 SMNVEV (reference sequence). The CDR3 protein is CASSLVAGDRNIQYF. The DNA of the CDR3 is TGTGCCAGCAGTTTAGTGGCGGGGGACAGGAACATTCAGTACTTC.

This sequence joins TRBV18 and TRBJ2-7, with 10 bases identical to TRBD1. Germline trimming cut 3 bases from V and 2 bases from J; bases unmatched to any gene: 4. Germline V gene data show CDR1 as KGHSH and CDR2 as LQKENI. The CDR3 spans 15 residues. CDR3 nucleotide sequence: TGTGCCAGCTCACCCTTCGGACAGGGGGCCTACGAGCAGTACTTC. Its translation is CASSPFGQGAYEQYF.

The gene calls are TRBV4-2 and TRBJ2-1; unclear D gene. V lost 8 bases, J lost 7 bases, and 18 bases lay in between. CDR3 length: 14 residues. Germline CDR1 is LGHNA and CDR2 is YNFKEQ. CDR3 sequence (DNA): TGTGCCAGCGCGGCTTGGACCTCTGATAATGAGCAGTTCTTC. Encoded protein: CASAAWTSDNEQFF.

V usage is TRBV13 and J usage is TRBJ2-5, with D tentatively TRBD1 (5 bases). This CDR3 is 13 amino acids long. With 5 bases removed from V and 2 bases from J, the gap between germline ends came to 9 bases. CDR1 is PRHDT, CDR2 FYEKMQ, per germline (reference sequence). For the CDR3, the DNA is TGTGCCAGCAGCCGTAGACAGCAAGAGACCCAGTACTTC. It is translated as CASSRRQQETQYF.

V gene TRBV18 combines with J gene TRBJ2-7, with a possible D match to TRBD1 (6 bases). Germline CDR1 KGHSH, CDR2 LQKENI. The CDR3 extends over 13 amino acids. The V gene lost 4 bases and the J gene lost 3 bases, with 10 bases spanning the gap. CDR3 protein: CASSRQGLYEQYF. CDR3 nucleotide sequence: TGTGCCAGCTCACGGCAGGGGCTCTACGAGCAGTACTTC. Based on the CDR3 plus reference TRBV18 and TRBJ2-7, the full variable domain is NAGVMQNPRHLVRRRGQEARLRCSPMKGHSHVYWYRQLPEEGLKFMVYLQKENIIDESGMPKERFSAEFPKEGPSILRIQQVVRGDSAAYFCASSRQGLYEQYFGPGTRLTVT.

The chain is built from TRBV6-6 and TRBJ1-6; D remains unclear. CDR1 is MNHNY, CDR2 SVGAGI, per germline (reference sequence). The CDR3 consists of 16 residues. The V end was cut by 8 bases, the J end by 5 bases, with 19 bases between. The DNA for the CDR3 is TGTGCCAGCTCCGACCTCCGGCCCTCGAATAATTCACCCCTCCACTTT. Amino acids: CASSDLRPSNNSPLHF.